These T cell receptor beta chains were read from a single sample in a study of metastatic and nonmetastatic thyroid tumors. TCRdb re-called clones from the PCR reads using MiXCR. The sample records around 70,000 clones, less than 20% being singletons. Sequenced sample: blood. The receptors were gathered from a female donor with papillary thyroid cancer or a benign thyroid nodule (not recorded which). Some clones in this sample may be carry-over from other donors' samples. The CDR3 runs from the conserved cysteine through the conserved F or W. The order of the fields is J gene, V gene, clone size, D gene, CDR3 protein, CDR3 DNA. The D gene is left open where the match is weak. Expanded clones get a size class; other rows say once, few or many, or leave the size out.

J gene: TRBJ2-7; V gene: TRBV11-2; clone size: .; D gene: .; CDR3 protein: CASSLWSGFKTYEQYF; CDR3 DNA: TGTGCCAGCAGCCTATGGTCCGGCTTTAAAACGTACGAGCAGTACTTC
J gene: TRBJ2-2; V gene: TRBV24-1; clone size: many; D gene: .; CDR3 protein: CATSQASTGELFF; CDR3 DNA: TGTGCCACCTCCCAGGCCTCCACCGGGGAGCTGTTTTTT
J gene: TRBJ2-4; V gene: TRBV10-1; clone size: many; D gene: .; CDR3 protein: CASSESPIAKNIQYF; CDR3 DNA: TGCGCCAGCAGTGAGTCGCCTATAGCCAAAAACATTCAGTACTTC
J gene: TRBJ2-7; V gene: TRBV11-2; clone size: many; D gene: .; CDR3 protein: CASSPSLERRVKFYEQYF; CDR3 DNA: TGTGCCAGCAGCCCCTCCCTCGAACGCAGGGTAAAATTCTACGAGCAGTACTTC
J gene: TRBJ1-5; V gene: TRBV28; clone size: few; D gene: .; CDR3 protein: CASKHKDSLHNQPQHF; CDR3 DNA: TGTGCCAGCAAACATAAGGACAGTCTCCACAATCAGCCCCAGCATTTT
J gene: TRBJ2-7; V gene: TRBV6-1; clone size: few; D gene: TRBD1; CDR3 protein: CASKPRDSTPYKHYF; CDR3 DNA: TGTGCCAGCAAGCCCCGGGACAGTACACCTTACAAGCATTACTTC
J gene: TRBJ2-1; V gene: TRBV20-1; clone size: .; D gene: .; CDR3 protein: CSARDPPKNEQFF; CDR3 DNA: TGCAGTGCTAGAGATCCTCCAAAAAATGAGCAGTTCTTC
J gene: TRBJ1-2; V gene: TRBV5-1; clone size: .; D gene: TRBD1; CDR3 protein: CASSSGQGASGYTF; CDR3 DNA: TGCGCCAGCAGCTCGGGACAGGGGGCGAGTGGCTACACCTTC
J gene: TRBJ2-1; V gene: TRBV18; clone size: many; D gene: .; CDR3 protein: CASSPGPNNEQFF; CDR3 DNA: TGTGCCAGCTCGCCAGGTCCAAACAATGAGCAGTTCTTC
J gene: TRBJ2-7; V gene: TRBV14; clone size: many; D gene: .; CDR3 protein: CASSQELRISSYEQYF; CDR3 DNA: TGTGCCAGCAGCCAAGAACTCAGAATTAGCTCCTACGAGCAGTACTTC
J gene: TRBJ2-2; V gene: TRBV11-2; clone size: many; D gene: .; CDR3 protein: CASSLELIRGGTGELFF; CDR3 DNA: TGTGCCAGCAGCTTAGAGCTAATAAGGGGGGGCACCGGGGAGCTGTTTTTT
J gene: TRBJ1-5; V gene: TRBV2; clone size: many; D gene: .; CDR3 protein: CASSGGEASNQPQHF; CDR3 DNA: TGTGCCAGCAGTGGGGGGGAGGCTAGCAATCAGCCCCAGCATTTT
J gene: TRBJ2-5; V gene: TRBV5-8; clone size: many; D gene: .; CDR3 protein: CASSLVDLQYF; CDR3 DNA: TGTGCCAGCAGCTTGGTCGACTTGCAGTACTTC